Sequencing of this TCR beta chain was carried out in a study of blood T cell repertoires in COVID-19. Background on the study: In each case, the material was cDNA or gDNA derived from T cells, B-cell-depleted T cells, or PBMCs.

J gave up 3 bases and V 6 bases, and 9 bases lay outside the gene matches. The CDR3 runs to 15 residues. This table comes from immunoSEQ multiplex PCR, and its TCRdb copy is limited to in-frame clones, with some not included. The top ten clones hold over 0.55% of a sample with a few hundred thousand clones, approximately 85% of them seen once. The rearrangement links TRBV6-7 to TRBJ2-3; 7 bases map to TRBD1. TRBV6-7 is classed as an ORF, of uncertain function. The sequencing sample was made of peripheral blood. The sequence was obtained from a human donor in a cohort sampled during active COVID-19. CDR3 sequence reads: CASRTTGEGTDTQYF. DNA of the CDR3: TGTGCCAGCAGAACAACAGGGGAAGGTACAGATACGCAGTATTTT.